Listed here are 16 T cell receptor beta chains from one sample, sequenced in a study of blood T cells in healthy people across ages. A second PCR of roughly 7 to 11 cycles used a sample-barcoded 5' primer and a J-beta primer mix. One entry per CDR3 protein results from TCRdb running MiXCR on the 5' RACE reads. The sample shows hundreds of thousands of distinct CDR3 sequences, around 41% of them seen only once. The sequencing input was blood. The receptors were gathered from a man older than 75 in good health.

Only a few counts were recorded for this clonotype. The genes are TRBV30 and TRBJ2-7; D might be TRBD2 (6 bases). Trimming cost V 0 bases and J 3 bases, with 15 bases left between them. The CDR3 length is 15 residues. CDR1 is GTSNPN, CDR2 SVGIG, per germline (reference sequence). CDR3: CAWSVGGTSLYEQYF. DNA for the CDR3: TGTGCCTGGAGTGTCGGAGGGACCTCCCTCTACGAGCAGTACTTC. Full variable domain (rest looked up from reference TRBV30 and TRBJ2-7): SQTIHQWPATLVQPVGSPLSLECTVEGTSNPNLYWYRQAAGRGLQLLFYSVGIGQISSEVPQNLSASRPQDRQFILSSKKLLLSDSGFYLCAWSVGGTSLYEQYFGPGTRLTVT.

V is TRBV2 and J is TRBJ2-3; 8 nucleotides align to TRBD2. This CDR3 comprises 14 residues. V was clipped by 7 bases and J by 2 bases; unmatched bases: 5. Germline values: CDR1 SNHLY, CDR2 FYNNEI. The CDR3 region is CASIVSGATDTQYF. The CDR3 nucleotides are TGTGCCAGCATCGTTAGCGGGGCCACAGATACGCAGTATTTT.

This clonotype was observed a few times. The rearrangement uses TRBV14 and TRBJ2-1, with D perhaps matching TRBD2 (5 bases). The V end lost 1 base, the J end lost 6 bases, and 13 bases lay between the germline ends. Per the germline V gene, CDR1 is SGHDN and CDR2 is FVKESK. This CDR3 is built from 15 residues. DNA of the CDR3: TGTGCCAGCAGCCAAGTGCGGGCCTATGTCAATGAGCAGTTCTTC. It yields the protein CASSQVRAYVNEQFF.

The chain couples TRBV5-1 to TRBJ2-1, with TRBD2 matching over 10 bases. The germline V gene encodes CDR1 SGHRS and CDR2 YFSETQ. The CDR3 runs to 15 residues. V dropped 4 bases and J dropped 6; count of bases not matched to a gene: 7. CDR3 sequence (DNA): TGCGCCAGCAGCCCCAGCGGGGGGGCGGGCAATGAGCAGTTCTTC. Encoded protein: CASSPSGGAGNEQFF.

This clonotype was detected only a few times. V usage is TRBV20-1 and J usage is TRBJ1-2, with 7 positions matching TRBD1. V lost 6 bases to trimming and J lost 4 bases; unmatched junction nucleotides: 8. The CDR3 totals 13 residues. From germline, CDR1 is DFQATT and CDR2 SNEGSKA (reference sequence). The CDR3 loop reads CSAPEGAFYGYTF. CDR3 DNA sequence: TGCAGTGCCCCCGAGGGGGCCTTCTATGGCTACACCTTC.

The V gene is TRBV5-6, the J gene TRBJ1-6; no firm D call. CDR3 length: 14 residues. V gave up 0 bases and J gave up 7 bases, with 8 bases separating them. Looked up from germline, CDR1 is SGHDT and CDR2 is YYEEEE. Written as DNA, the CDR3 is TGTGCCAGCAGCTTGGTTCAGAAAAATTCACCCCTCCACTTT. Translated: CASSLVQKNSPLHF.

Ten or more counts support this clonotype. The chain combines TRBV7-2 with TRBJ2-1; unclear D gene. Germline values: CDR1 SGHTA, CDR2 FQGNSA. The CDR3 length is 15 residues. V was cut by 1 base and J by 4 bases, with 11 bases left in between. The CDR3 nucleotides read TGTGCCAGCAGCTTAGATGGGCAGGCGTACAATGAGCAGTTCTTC. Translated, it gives CASSLDGQAYNEQFF.

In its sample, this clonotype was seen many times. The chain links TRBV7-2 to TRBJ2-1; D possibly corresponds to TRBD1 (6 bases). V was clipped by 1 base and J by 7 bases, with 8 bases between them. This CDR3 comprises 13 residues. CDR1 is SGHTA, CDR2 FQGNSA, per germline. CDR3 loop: CASSLGQGNEQFF. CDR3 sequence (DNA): TGTGCCAGCAGCTTAGGGCAGGGGAATGAGCAGTTCTTC. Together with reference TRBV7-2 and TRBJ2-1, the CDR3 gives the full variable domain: GAGVSQSPSNKVTEKGKDVELRCDPISGHTALYWYRQSLGQGLEFLIYFQGNSAPDKSGLPSDRFSAERTGGSVSTLTIQRTQQEDSAVYLCASSLGQGNEQFFGPGTRLTVL.

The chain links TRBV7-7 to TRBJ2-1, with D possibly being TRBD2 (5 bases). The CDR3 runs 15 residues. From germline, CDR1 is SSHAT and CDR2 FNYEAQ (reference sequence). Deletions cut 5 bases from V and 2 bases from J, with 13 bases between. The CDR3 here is CASSTGLDPYNEQFF. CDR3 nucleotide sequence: TGTGCCAGCAGCACCGGACTGGACCCCTACAATGAGCAGTTCTTC.

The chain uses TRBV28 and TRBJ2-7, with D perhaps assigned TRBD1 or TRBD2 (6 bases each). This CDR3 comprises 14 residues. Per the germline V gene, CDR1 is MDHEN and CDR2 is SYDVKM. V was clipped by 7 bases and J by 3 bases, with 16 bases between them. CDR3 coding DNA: TGTGCCAGCATGTCGGGGGCCTTAATCTACGAGCAGTACTTC. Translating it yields CASMSGALIYEQYF.

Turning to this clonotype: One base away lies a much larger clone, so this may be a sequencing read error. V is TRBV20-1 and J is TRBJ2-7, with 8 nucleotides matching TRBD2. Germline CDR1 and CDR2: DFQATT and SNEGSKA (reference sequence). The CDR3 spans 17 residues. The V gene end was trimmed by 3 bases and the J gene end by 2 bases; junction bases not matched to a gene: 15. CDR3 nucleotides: TGCAGTGCTAGCCATAGAGTTAGCGGGATAAGCCCCTACGAGCAGTACTTC. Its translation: CSASHRVSGISPYEQYF.

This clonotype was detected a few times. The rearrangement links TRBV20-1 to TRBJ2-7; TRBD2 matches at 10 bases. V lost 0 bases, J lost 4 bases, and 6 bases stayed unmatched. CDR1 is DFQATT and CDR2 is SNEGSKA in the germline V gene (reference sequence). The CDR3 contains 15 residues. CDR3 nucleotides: TGCAGTGCTAGAGATCGGCTAGCGGGAGCATACGAGCAGTACTTC. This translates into CSARDRLAGAYEQYF.

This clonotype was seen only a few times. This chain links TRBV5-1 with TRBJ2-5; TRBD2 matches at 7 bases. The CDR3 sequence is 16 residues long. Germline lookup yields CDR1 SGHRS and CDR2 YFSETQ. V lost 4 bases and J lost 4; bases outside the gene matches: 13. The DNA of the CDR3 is TGCGCCAGCAGCCAACCGTTCCGGCGGGGGAGAGAGACCCAGTACTTC. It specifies CASSQPFRRGRETQYF.

The CDR3 DNA follows: TGTGCCAGCAGCTTAAGGGACTATACCTACAATGAGCAGTACTTC. Translating gives CASSLRDYTYNEQYF. The chain has TRBV11-2 and TRBJ2-1; 7 nucleotides align to TRBD2. The DNA end is more similar to TRBJ2-7, so the J call may be wrong. The germline CDR1 and CDR2 sequences are SGHAT and FQNNGV. This CDR3 has 15 residues.

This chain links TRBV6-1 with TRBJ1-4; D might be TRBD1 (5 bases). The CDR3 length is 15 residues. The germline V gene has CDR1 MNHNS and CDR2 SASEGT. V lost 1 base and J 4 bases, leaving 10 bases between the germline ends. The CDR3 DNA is TGTGCCAGCAGTGAAGGATGGGGACTTAATGAAAAACTGTTTTTT. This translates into CASSEGWGLNEKLFF.

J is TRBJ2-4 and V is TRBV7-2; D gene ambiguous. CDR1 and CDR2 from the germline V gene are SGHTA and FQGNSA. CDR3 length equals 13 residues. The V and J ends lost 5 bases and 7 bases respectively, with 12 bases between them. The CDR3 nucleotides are TGTGCCAGCAGCCCGCCGGAAGTTAACATTCAGTACTTC. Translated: CASSPPEVNIQYF.